The rows below give T cell receptor beta chains drawn from one sample of a study of Ad26.COV2.S vaccination and SARS-CoV-2 variants. The repertoire was sequenced with immunoSEQ multiplex PCR; TCRdb's copy has only in-frame clones and lacks some. The sample has under 500,000 clones, about 90% seen once; the top ten hold about 1.6%. Sequences were derived from peripheral blood, sampled in a trial of Ad26.COV2.S vaccine versus placebo. The receptors shown here come from a person aged 18 to 65 who received the Ad26.COV2.S COVID-19 vaccine or a placebo. Both conserved end residues are part of each CDR3. D genes are given only for firm matches. Clone size is not always given. Where it is, it says once, few, many or a class for expanded clones.

>TRBV4-1|TRBJ2-7|-|-
TGCGCCAGCAGCCAAGATTGGGCCTTCAGCTCCTACGAGCAGTACTTC
CASSQDWAFSSYEQYF
>TRBV30|TRBJ1-3|-|-
TGTGCCTCTCTTTTAAGCTCTGGAAACACCATATATTTT
CASLLSSGNTIYF
>TRBV11-2|TRBJ2-1|-|-
TGTGCCAACGGAAATGGCGGGGCGACCGAGCAGTTCTTC
CANGNGGATEQFF
>TRBV28|TRBJ1-6|-|TRBD1
TGTGCCAGCAGTTCCATGACAGGGTTCAAATCACCCCTCCACTTT
CASSSMTGFKSPLHF
>TRBV5-1|TRBJ2-1|few|TRBD2
TGCGCCAGCAGCTTGGGCGGGACTAGCCATGAGCAGTTCTTC
CASSLGGTSHEQFF
>TRBV5-1|TRBJ2-4|-|-
TGCGCCAGCGCCACCGCCGAGGGGGGTTACCAAAACATTCAGTACTTC
CASATAEGGYQNIQYF
>TRBV7-2|TRBJ2-2|few|-
TGTGCCAGCAGCCCGCCGGGACTGAACACCGGGGAGCTGTTTTTT
CASSPPGLNTGELFF
>TRBV27|TRBJ1-1|-|-
TGTGCCAGCAGTTTACTCGGGGTAGGGGGCACTGAAGCTTTCTTT
CASSLLGVGGTEAFF
>TRBV4-3|TRBJ2-7|once|-
TGCGCCAGCAGCCAAGGGTTCGTGGAGTCAAGCTACGAGCAGTACTTC
CASSQGFVESSYEQYF
>TRBV7-9|TRBJ2-1|-|TRBD2
TGTGCCAGCAGCTTAGCGACTAGCATCGATGAGCAGTTCTTC
CASSLATSIDEQFF
>TRBV7-6|TRBJ2-5|-|-
TGTGCCAGCAGCTTAGGGCGGGCCCAGTACTTC
CASSLGRAQYF
>TRBV9|TRBJ1-1|-|-
TGTGCCAGCAGCGTAGTGGCGGGGGTTCCCACTGAAGCTTTCTTT
CASSVVAGVPTEAFF
>TRBV6-1|TRBJ1-2|-|TRBD1
TGTGCCAGCAGTGAGGGACAGGGTGCCTTCTATGGCTACACCTTC
CASSEGQGAFYGYTF
>TRBV9|TRBJ2-1|-|-
TGTGCCAGCAGCCCCTCCGGTCGGTTCAATGAGCAGTTCTTC
CASSPSGRFNEQFF
>TRBV7-9|TRBJ1-3|-|TRBD1
TGTGCCAGCAGTCCAAAGGGAGGGGGCCTTGGAAACACCATATATTTT
CASSPKGGGLGNTIYF
>TRBV12-5|TRBJ2-3|once|TRBD2
TGTGCTAGTGGTTCGGGGACCGGGGGGGCTTGGACAGATACGCAGTATTTT
CASGSGTGGAWTDTQYF
>TRBV2|TRBJ2-3|-|TRBD2
TGTGCCAGTCATCGAGGACTAGCGGGCACAGATACGCAGTATTTT
CASHRGLAGTDTQYF
>TRBV7-2|TRBJ2-5|-|-
TGTGCCAGCAGCTTAGTTTGGGTGTTGGAGACCCAGTACTTC
CASSLVWVLETQYF
>TRBV6-1|TRBJ1-1|-|TRBD1
TGTGCCAGCAGTGGTCTTCCGGGACAGGGTTTTTTGGGGACTGAAGCTTTCTTT
CASSGLPGQGFLGTEAFF
>TRBV5-6|TRBJ1-1|-|-
TGTGCCAGCAGCTTGGCCCGGTCGGAGGAGGATGAAGCTTTCTTT
CASSLARSEEDEAFF
>TRBV7-2|TRBJ1-2|once|-
TGTGCCAGCAGCTTGGAGTCCTCGTATGGCTACACCTTC
CASSLESSYGYTF
>TRBV19|TRBJ2-3|-|TRBD2
TGTGCCAGTAGTACCCCGCCGACTAGCTCCAGCGGTACGCAGTATTTT
CASSTPPTSSSGTQYF
>TRBV21-1|TRBJ2-5|once|-
TGTGCCAGCAGCAAAGGACAGGGTGGGGAGACCCAGTACTTC
CASSKGQGGETQYF
>TRBV30|TRBJ2-1|-|-
TGTGCCTGGAGTGAACAGGGACTGGGTGGTGAGCAGTTCTTC
CAWSEQGLGGEQFF
>TRBV2|TRBJ1-4|-|TRBD1
TGTGCCAGCAGCGAGACAGGGAGGACTAATGAAAAACTGTTTTTT
CASSETGRTNEKLFF
>TRBV19|TRBJ2-7|-|-
TGTGCCAGTAGTTCCATGACTAGGGCCCACGAGCAGTACTTC
CASSSMTRAHEQYF
>TRBV2|TRBJ2-3|-|-
TGTGCCAGCAGGCTCATCCCAACCTCTAGCACAGATACGCAGTATTTT
CASRLIPTSSTDTQYF
>TRBV27|TRBJ2-1|-|-
TGTGCCAGCAGTTTAGCCGAGACTAGTTTCGATGAGCAGTTCTTC
CASSLAETSFDEQFF
>TRBV19|TRBJ1-6|-|-
TGTGCCAGTAGTATTCAGTTTTCACCCCTCCACTTT
CASSIQFSPLHF
>TRBV4-3|TRBJ2-7|few|-
TGCGCCAGCAGCCGCGGAGGGGCTTACGAGCAGTACTTC
CASSRGGAYEQYF
>TRBV6-5|TRBJ1-5|-|-
TGTGCCAGCAGTTCCCAGGGATTGGGCAATCAGCCCCAGCATTTT
CASSSQGLGNQPQHF
>TRBV5-1|TRBJ2-5|-|TRBD1
TGCGCCAGCAGCTTGGCAGGGGGCGAGACCCAGTACTTC
CASSLAGGETQYF